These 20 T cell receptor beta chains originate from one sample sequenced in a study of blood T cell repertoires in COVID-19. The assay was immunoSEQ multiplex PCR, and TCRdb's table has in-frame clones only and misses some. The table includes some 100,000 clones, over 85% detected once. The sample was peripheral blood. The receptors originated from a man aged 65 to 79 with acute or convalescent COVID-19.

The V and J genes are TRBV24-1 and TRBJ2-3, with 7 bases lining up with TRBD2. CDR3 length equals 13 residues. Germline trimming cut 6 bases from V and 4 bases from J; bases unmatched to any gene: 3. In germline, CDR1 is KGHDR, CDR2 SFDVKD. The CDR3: CATSRAGSDTQYF. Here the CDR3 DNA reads TGTGCCACCAGTCGAGCGGGGTCAGATACGCAGTATTTT.

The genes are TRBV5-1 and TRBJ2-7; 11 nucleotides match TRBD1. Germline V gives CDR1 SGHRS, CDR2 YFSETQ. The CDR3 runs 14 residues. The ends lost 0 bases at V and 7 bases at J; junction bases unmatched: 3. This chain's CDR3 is CASSLDGTGGEQYF. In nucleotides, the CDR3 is TGCGCCAGCAGCTTGGATGGGACAGGGGGAGAGCAGTACTTC.

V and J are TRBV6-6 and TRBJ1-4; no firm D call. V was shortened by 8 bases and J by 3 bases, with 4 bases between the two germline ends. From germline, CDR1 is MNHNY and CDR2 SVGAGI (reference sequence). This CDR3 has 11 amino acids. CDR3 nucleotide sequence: TGTGCCAGCTATGCTAATGAAAAACTGTTTTTT. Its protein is CASYANEKLFF.

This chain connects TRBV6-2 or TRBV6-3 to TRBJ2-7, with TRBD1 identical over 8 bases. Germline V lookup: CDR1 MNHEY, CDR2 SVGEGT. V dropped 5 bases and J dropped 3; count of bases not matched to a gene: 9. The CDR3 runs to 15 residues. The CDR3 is CASSMPGQALYEQYF. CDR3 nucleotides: TGTGCCAGCAGTATGCCGGGACAGGCCCTCTACGAGCAGTACTTC.

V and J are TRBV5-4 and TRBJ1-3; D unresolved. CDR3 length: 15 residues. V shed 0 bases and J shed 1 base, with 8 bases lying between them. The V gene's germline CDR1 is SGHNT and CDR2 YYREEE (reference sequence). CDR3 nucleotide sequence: TGTGCCAGCAGCTTGGATCTGTTGTCTGGAAACACCATATATTTT. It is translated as CASSLDLLSGNTIYF.

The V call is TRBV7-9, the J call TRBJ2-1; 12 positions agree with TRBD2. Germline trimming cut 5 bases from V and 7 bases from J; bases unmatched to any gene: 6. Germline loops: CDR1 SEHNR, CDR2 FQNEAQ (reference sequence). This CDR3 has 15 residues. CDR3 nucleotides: TGTGCCAGCAGCAGCCTAGCGGGGGGGCCGAATGAGCAGTTCTTC. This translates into CASSSLAGGPNEQFF. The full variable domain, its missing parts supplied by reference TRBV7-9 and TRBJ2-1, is DTGVSQNPRHKITKRGQNVTFRCDPISEHNRLYWYRQTLGQGPEFLTYFQNEAQLEKSRLLSDRFSAERPKGSFSTLEIQRTEQGDSAMYLCASSSLAGGPNEQFFGPGTRLTVL.

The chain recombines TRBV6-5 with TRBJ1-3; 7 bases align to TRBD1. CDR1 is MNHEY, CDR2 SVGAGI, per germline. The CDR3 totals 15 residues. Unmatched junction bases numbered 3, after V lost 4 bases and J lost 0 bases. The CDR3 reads CASSSGTASGNTIYF. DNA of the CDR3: TGTGCCAGCAGTTCGGGGACAGCCTCTGGAAACACCATATATTTT.

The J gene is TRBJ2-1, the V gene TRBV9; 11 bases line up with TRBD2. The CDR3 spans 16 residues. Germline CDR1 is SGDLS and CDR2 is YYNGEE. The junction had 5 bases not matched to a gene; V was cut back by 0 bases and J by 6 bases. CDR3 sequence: CASSVATGTSGNEQFF. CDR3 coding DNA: TGTGCCAGCAGCGTAGCTACAGGGACTAGCGGCAATGAGCAGTTCTTC. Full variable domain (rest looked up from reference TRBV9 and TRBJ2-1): DSGVTQTPKHLITATGQRVTLRCSPRSGDLSVYWYQQSLDQGLQFLIQYYNGEERAKGNILERFSAQQFPDLHSELNLSSLELGDSALYFCASSVATGTSGNEQFFGPGTRLTVL.

This CDR3 reads CASRTYHSPLHF. Here the CDR3 DNA reads TGTGCCAGCAGGACATACCATTCACCCCTCCACTTT. This chain joins TRBV27 and TRBJ1-6; no firm D call. The germline gives CDR1 MNHEY, CDR2 SMNVEV (reference sequence). Between the trimmed V and J ends, which lost 6 bases and 8 bases, there was a span of 8 bases. This CDR3 region has 12 residues.

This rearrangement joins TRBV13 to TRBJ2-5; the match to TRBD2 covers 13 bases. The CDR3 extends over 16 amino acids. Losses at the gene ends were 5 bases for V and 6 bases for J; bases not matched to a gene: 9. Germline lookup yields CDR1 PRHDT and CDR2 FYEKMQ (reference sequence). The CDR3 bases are TGTGCCAGCAGCCCGGGACTAGCGGGGCGGGCACAGACCCAGTACTTC. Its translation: CASSPGLAGRAQTQYF.

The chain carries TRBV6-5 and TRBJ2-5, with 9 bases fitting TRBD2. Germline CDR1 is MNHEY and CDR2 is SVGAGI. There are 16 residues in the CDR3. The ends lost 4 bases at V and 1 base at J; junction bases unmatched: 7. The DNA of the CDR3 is TGTGCCAGCAGTTTGGGCCAAGCGGGGGGCCAAGAGACCCAGTACTTC. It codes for CASSLGQAGGQETQYF.

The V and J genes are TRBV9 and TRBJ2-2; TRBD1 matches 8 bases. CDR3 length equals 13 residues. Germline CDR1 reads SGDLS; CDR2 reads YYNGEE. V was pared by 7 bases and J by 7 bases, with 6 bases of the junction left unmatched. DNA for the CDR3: TGTGCCAGCGCCAGGGGGCAGGGCGGGGAGCTGTTTTTT. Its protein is CASARGQGGELFF.

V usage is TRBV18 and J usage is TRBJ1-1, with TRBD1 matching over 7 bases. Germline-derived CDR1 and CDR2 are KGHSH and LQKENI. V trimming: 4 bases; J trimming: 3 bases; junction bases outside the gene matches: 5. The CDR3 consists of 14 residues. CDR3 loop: CASSLGQSYTEAFF. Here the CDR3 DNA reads TGTGCCAGCTCACTGGGACAGTCCTACACTGAAGCTTTCTTT.

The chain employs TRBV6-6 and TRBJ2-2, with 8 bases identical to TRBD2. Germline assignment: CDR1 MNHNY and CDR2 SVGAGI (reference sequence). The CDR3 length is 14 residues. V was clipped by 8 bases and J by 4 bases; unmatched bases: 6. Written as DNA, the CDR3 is TGTGCCAGCTCCGGGACTAGTCGCACCGGGGAGCTGTTTTTT. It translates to CASSGTSRTGELFF.

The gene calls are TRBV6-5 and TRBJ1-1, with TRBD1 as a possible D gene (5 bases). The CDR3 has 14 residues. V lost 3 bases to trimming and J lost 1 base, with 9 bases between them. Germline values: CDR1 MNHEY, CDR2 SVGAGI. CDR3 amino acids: CASSYSRANTEAFF. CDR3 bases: TGTGCCAGCAGTTATAGCAGGGCGAACACTGAAGCTTTCTTT.

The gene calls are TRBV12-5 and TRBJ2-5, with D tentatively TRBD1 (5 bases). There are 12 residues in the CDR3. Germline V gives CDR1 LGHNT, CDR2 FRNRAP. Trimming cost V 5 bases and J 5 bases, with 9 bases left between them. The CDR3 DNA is TGTGCTAGTGGTGTAAAGGGGGAGACCCAGTACTTC. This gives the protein CASGVKGETQYF.

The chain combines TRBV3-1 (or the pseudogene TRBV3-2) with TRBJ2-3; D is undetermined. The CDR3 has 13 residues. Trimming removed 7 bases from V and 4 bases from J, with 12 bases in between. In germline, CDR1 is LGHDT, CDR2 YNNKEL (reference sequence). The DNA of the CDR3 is TGTGCCAGCACCTCAAGAGTGGCAGATACGCAGTATTTT. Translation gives CASTSRVADTQYF.

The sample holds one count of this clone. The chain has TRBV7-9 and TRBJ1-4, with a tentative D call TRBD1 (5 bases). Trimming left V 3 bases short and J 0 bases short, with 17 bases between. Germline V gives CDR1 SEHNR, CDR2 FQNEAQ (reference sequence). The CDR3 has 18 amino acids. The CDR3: CASSLSGNRLTTNEKLFF. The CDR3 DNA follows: TGTGCCAGCAGCTTGAGTGGGAACAGGCTAACAACTAATGAAAAACTGTTTTTT.

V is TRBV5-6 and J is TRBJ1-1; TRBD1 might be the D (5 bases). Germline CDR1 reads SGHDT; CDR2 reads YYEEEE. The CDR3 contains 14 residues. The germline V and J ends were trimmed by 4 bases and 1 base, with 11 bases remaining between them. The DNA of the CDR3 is TGTGCCAGCAGCGCAGGGTGGGGGAACACTGAAGCTTTCTTT. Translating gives CASSAGWGNTEAFF.

The CDR3 DNA sequence: TGTGCCATAGGCCCCGGGGGGCCTCTAGATACGCAGTATTTT. This encodes CAIGPGGPLDTQYF. The chain joins TRBV19 to TRBJ2-3; possibly TRBD2 for D (7 bases). Germline CDR1 reads LNHDA; CDR2 reads SQIVND (reference sequence). V was shortened by 10 bases and J by 5 bases, with 19 bases between the two germline ends. The CDR3 runs 14 residues.